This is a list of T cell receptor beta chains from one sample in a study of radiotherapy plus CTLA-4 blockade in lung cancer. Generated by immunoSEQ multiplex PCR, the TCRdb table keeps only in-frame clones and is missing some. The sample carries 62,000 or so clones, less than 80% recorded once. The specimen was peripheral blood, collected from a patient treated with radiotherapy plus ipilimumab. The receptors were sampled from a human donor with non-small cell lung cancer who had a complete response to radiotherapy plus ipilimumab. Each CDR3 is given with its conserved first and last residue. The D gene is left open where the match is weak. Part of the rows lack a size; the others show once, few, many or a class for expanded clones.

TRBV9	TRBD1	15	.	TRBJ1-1	TGTGCCAGCAGCCCTCACCAGGGGGCTAACACTGAAGCTTTCTTT	CASSPHQGANTEAFF
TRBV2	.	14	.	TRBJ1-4	TGTGCCAGCAGTCGGGACGCCCAGGAAGAAAAACTGTTTTTT	CASSRDAQEEKLFF
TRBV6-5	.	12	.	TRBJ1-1	TGTGCCAGTCGAGAGGGGGTGACTGAAGCTTTCTTT	CASREGVTEAFF
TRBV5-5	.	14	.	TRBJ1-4	TGTGCCAGCAGCCGTTGGGACCGGGATGAAAAACTGTTTTTT	CASSRWDRDEKLFF
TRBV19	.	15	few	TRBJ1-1	TGTGCCAGTAGTATGAATCCAGGGACGAACACTGAAGCTTTCTTT	CASSMNPGTNTEAFF
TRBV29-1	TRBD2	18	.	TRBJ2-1	TGCAGCGTTGGGCCCGGGACTAGCGGGCGACGCCGAGGGCATGAGCAGTTCTTC	CSVGPGTSGRRRGHEQFF
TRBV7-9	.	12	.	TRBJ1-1	TGTGCCAGCAGCGAAAACCGGCTTGAAGCTTTCTTT	CASSENRLEAFF
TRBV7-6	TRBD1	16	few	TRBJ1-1	TGTGCCAGCAGCTTAAGCAGACAGGGACGTAATACTGAAGCTTTCTTT	CASSLSRQGRNTEAFF
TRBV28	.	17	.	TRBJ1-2	TGTGCCAGCAGTTTGTCCGGGGTCCCCCTCTCTGGCTATGGCTACACCTTC	CASSLSGVPLSGYGYTF
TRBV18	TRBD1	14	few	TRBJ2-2	TGTGCCAGCTCCCAGGGGGCGAACACCGGGGAGCTGTTTTTT	CASSQGANTGELFF
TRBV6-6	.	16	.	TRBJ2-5	TGTGCCAGCAGTTATACGGACGGGAACCGACAAGAGACCCAGTACTTC	CASSYTDGNRQETQYF
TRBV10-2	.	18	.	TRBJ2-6	TGCGCCAGCAGTACTACAGGGAGACTAAACTCTGGGGCCAACGTCCTGACTTTC	CASSTTGRLNSGANVLTF
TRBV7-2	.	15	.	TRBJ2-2	TGTGCCAGCAGCTTAGGGGGGTTAGACACCGGGGAGCTGTTTTTT	CASSLGGLDTGELFF
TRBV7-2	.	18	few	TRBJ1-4	TGTGCCAGCAGCTTATACCCCGCCGCAGGGGAGGCGGGTGAAAAACTGTTTTTT	CASSLYPAAGEAGEKLFF
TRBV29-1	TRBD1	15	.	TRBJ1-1	TGCAGCGTTGCCTGGGGCAGGGGGCTGAACACTGAAGCTTTCTTT	CSVAWGRGLNTEAFF
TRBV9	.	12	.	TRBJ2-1	TGTGCCAGCAGCGTAGGGCTCAATGAGCAGTTCTTC	CASSVGLNEQFF
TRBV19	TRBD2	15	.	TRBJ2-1	TGTGCCAGTAGGGCCGGGAGGGTGATAAACAATGAGCAGTTCTTC	CASRAGRVINNEQFF
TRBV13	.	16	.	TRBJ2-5	TGTGCCAGCAGCTTAGGCCTTTTGGGGCGCGGTGAGATCCAGTACTTC	CASSLGLLGRGEIQYF
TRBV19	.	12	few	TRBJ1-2	TGTGCCAGTAGTATGACAGACTATGGCTACACCTTC	CASSMTDYGYTF
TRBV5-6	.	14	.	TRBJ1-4	TGTGCCAGCAGCCCTGGAGATGTCGGGGAAAAACTGTTTTTT	CASSPGDVGEKLFF
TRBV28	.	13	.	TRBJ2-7	TGTGCCAGCAGTTGGGGGGAAGTATACGAGCAGTACTTC	CASSWGEVYEQYF
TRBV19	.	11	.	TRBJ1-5	TGTGCCAGTAATTCCGGGCGGCCCCAGCATTTT	CASNSGRPQHF
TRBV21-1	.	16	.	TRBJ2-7	TGTGCCAGCAGCAATCAAACAGGAAATTTCTCCTACGAGCAGTACTTC	CASSNQTGNFSYEQYF
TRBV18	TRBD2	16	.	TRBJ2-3	TGTGCCAGCTCACCCGCTCTAGCGGGGGCGGGGGATACGCAGTATTTT	CASSPALAGAGDTQYF
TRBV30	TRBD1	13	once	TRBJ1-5	TGTGCCTGGAGGGGGACAGGGGATCAGCCCCAGCATTTT	CAWRGTGDQPQHF
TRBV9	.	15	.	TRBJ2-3	TGTGCCAGCAGCCTCAGCAGAGGAGGCACAGATACGCAGTATTTT	CASSLSRGGTDTQYF
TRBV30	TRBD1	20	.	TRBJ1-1	TGTGCCTCCCAACTCGGACAGGGGGTTTTTGGCGGGCGTTCCCAGACTGAAGCTTTCTTT	CASQLGQGVFGGRSQTEAFF
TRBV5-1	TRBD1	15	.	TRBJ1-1	TGCGCCAGCAGCCCAGCCGGGACAGGGGTTTCCGAAGCTTTCTTT	CASSPAGTGVSEAFF
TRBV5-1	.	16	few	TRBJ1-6	TGCGCCAGCAGACCTACCGCTGGGGTAGATAATTCACCCCTCCACTTT	CASRPTAGVDNSPLHF
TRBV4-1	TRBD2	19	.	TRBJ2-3	TGCGCCAGCAGGCTTTCTGGGGGACTAGCGGGTATCGGGGGAGATACGCAGTATTTT	CASRLSGGLAGIGGDTQYF
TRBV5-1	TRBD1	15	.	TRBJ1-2	TGCGCCAGCAGCACAGGGGGCCCCGCGAACTATGGCTACACCTTC	CASSTGGPANYGYTF
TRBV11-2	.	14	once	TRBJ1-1	TGTGCCAGCAGCTTAGGGACCATAGACACTGAAGCTTTCTTT	CASSLGTIDTEAFF
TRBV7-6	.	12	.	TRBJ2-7	TGTGCCAGCAGCTTAGCCGGGACCGAGCAGTACTTC	CASSLAGTEQYF
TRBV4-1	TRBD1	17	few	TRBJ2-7	TGCGCCAGCAGCCAAGACTGGACAGGGGGTGTCGTGTACGAGCAGTACTTC	CASSQDWTGGVVYEQYF
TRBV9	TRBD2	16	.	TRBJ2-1	TGTGCCAGCAGCGTAGGGGGGACTAGCGGGAGGGCTGAGCAGTTCTTC	CASSVGGTSGRAEQFF